This T cell receptor (beta chain) derives from a study of graft-versus-host responses after intestinal transplantation (dated by TCRdb to the early 2020s). For the wider study: The transplants that recipients received were multivisceral, liver-intestinal, or isolated intestinal. Donor T cell macrochimerism was defined as a peak of at least 4% donor T cells among recipient peripheral blood mononuclear cells. After intestinal transplantation, graft-versus-host and host-versus-graft alloreactive T cell clones in the graft, circulation and bone marrow were tracked using bulk TCR-beta CDR3 sequencing. To identify alloreactive clones, pre-transplant mixed lymphocyte reaction products were sequenced and then compared with unstimulated pre-transplant donor and recipient T cells. Instead of going to the commercial service, samples from a few later patients were sequenced in-house on an Illumina MiSeq and processed with MiXCR. The cohort enrolled about two dozen intestinal transplant recipients, one of whom was a retransplant, and a few patients without pretransplant specimens were excluded. Every recipient was given anti-thymocyte globulin induction, then maintenance tacrolimus and steroids for about three years. The paper as a whole reports these results and caveats: Early after transplant, declines in HvG clones were associated with peak levels of circulating GvH clones. Patients with donor T cell macrochimerism had high GvH to HvG T cell clonal ratios in their allografts. The relatively low number and heterogeneity of intestinal transplant patients limited the conclusions. GvH clones were found in recipient bone marrow, and some of the GvH clones appeared earlier in ileal mucosa or blood, which is consistent with an intestinal mucosal origin.

Library method: the immunoSEQ multiplex PCR assay. In most patients, genomic DNA was isolated using the Qiagen DNeasy Blood and Tissue Kit and sent frozen to Adaptive Biotechnologies for TCR sequencing. High-throughput TCR-beta CDR3 sequencing of genomic DNA from most patients was performed by Adaptive Biotechnologies. The authors processed their data as follows. Adaptive's ImmunoSEQ software supplied the TCR sequencing data for approximately 18 patients, while MiXCR and VDJtools were used to process a few other patients. To correct CD4 versus CD8 sorting errors, any sequence found in both subsets at a frequency ratio below 5:1 was removed. CDR3 nucleotide sequences shared by donor and recipient were removed because the origin of these sequences could not be assigned. To count as alloreactive, a clone needed at least 2-fold expansion over unstimulated cells and a minimum CFSE-low frequency of 0.002% (template counts) or 0.001% (read counts). Clones were considered mappable if detected in sequenced pre-transplant spleen, lymph node, or MLR CFSE-low populations of the donor or recipient. Cumulative frequency of alloreactive clones was calculated as a percentage of all sequences weighted by copy number. This is the immuneACCESS table as TCRdb keeps it, with only in-frame sequences that have V and J called. A part of the clones is gone; compared with another copy, unresolved V genes explain less than half, and the rest is unexplained. V and J calls and clone size follow that table, whereas D and trimming were derived from the DNA. The sample yields tens of thousands of clones; more than 70% were counted once. 2% to 3% of the sample belongs to the ten largest clones.

The time point label on this specimen signifies: cells obtained before transplantation from donor or recipient. CD3+CD4+ and CD3+CD8+ populations were FACS-sorted from unstimulated pre-transplant donor and recipient cells taken from spleen or lymph nodes. As to this clone: Its antigen target is currently unknown. Per-nucleotide qualities are absent, and no much larger clonotype sits a single base away.

Sequenced material: unstimulated CD8+ T cells sorted from spleen or lymph node cells, taken before intestinal transplant. This TCR came from a human donor who received an intestinal transplant.

The DNA sequence reads TGTGCCAGCAGCGGGGGGACAGCATACGAGCAGTACTTC. It specifies CASSGGTAYEQYF. The sequence links TRBV7-9 to TRBJ2-7; tentative D gene TRBD1, with 7 bases matching. Reading the germline V gene (reference sequence) gives CDR1 SEHNR and CDR2 FQNEAQ. The CDR3 goes from the cysteine to the phenylalanine over 13 residues. The only DNA kept is the CDR3, 39 bases in frame from the first base. V drops 5 bases and J drops 4 bases, leaving 12 bases in between.